The T cell receptor beta chain described here comes from a study of cytomegalovirus exposure and HLA in healthy donors. Both 60 Vbeta primers and 13 Jbeta primers went into the PCR. The repertoire was sequenced with immunoSEQ multiplex PCR; TCRdb's copy has only in-frame clones and lacks some. This sample carries 140,000 or so clones, roughly a tenth of them seen once, and the ten largest clones take 1.8%. Looked up from germline, CDR1 is MNHEY and CDR2 is SVGAGI. Termini included, the CDR3 measures 16 amino acids. Overall study results and limits: Further analysis was carried out later, and it showed several of the most significant clusters appearing linked to common viral pathogens. An observed cluster of highly shared sequence variants was recorded as a likely sequencing artifact.

This clone has just a few counts. The antigen is undetermined. It is unclear where the CDR3 begins or ends on the DNA, so no DNA is shown, and the CDR3 is as TCRdb lists it. The sample was PBMCs. This chain links TRBV6-5 with TRBJ2-1; the table's D call, TRBD2, was not checked against the DNA. This receptor was obtained from a male donor in good health and CMV-seronegative. The CDR3 region is CASSSSGWGGNNEQFF.